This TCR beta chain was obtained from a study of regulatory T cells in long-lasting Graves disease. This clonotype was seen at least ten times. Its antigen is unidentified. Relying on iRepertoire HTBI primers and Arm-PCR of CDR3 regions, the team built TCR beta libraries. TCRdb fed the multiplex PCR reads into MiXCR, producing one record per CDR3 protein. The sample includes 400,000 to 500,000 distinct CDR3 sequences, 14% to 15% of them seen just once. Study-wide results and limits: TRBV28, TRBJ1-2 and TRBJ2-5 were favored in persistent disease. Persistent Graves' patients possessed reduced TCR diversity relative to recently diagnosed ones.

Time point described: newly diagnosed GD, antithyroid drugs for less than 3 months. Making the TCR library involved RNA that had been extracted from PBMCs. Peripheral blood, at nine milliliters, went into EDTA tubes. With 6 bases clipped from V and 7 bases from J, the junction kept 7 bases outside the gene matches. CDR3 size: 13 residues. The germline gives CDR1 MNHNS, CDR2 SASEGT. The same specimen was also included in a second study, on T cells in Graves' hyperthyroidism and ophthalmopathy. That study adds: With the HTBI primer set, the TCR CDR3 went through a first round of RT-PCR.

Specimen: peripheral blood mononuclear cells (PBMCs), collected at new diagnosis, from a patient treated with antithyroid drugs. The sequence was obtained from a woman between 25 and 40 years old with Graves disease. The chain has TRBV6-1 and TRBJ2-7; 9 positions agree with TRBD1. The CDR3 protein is CASSVKDRGEQYF. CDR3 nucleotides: TGTGCCAGCAGCGTTAAGGACAGGGGTGAGCAGTACTTC.